The following is a T cell receptor beta chain sequence with its context. Its antigen is unknown. The CDR3 ends on some other residue instead of the conserved phenylalanine or tryptophan, so this is likely a read error. Trimming took off 6 bases at V and 4 bases at J, with 18 bases between the two ends. Germline CDR1 reads MRHNA; CDR2 reads SNTAGT. The CDR3 is 15 residues long. These data originate in a study of shared clonotypes between healthy human individuals. Study-wide findings and caveats: Estimated clonotype richness was generally higher in naive than memory subsets.

Assay used: immunoSEQ multiplex PCR; TCRdb lists only in-frame clones, some missing. This table has about 1 million clones, around 74% appearing once. Into CD45RA+ naive and CD45RA-negative memory subsets, the CD4+ cells were split. This TCR was sampled from a man younger than 35 in good health. Material: memory CD4+ T cells sorted from blood. As to subset: CD45RA-negative fraction. The gene calls are TRBV6-4 and TRBJ1-1; D perhaps matches TRBD1 (6 bases). CDR3 sequence (DNA): TGTGCCAGCAGCTTCGGGTTGGGGGCTGGCACTGAAGCTTTCTCT. This gives the protein CASSFGLGAGTEAFS.